This passage covers 2 T cell receptor beta chains from one sample sequenced in a study of blood T cell repertoires in COVID-19. Clones were sequenced by immunoSEQ multiplex PCR, and TCRdb holds only the in-frame ones, with some missing. The sample lists 75,000 to 90,000 clones, approximately 78% occurring once. Sequencing input: peripheral blood. The receptor set was obtained from a man aged 60 to 69 with COVID-19, enrolled during active disease.

The rearrangement uses TRBV9 and TRBJ1-5, with no clear D. V shed 0 bases and J shed 0 bases, with 7 bases lying between them. The CDR3 contains 15 residues. The V gene's germline CDR1 is SGDLS and CDR2 YYNGEE. The CDR3 nucleotides are TGTGCCAGCAGCGTAGGGGCCACTAGCAATCAGCCCCAGCATTTT. Its translation: CASSVGATSNQPQHF.

The chain couples TRBV27 to TRBJ1-1; TRBD1 matches at 7 bases. Unmatched junction bases numbered 7, after V lost 6 bases and J lost 0 bases. Looked up from germline, CDR1 is MNHEY and CDR2 is SMNVEV (reference sequence). The length of the CDR3 is 15 residues. CDR3 sequence reads: CASRESDRLNTEAFF. The CDR3 DNA reads TGTGCCAGCAGAGAATCGGACAGGTTGAACACTGAAGCTTTCTTT.